This TCR beta chain comes out of a study of CD4 T cells in relation to SARS-CoV-2 and coronaviruses (dated by TCRdb to the early 2020s). A note on the overall study: In the ViraFEST assay, PBMCs were cultured with antigen for less than 12 days, after which TCR beta CDR3s were sequenced to identify clonal expansions specific to the antigen. The negative reference condition was either a culture with an HIV-1 Nef peptide pool or a culture with no peptide. Patient-derived lymphoblastoid cell lines were used to map the HLA restriction of shared crossreactive spike epitopes. At the level of individual TCR clonotypes, the study evaluated whether memory CD4+ T cells crossreact between the spike proteins of SARS-CoV-2 and those of common cold coronaviruses. Samples from a few pre-COVID donors and the naive versus memory experiments were sequenced with the Adaptive Biotechnologies TCR-sequencing kit; other data were Illumina-based. For other donors in the study, expansion assays were sequenced with a different, Illumina-based TCR-beta assay. Broad study findings and their caveats: The study was constrained by small numbers of patients and of tested TCRs. About 65% of donors had memory CD4+ clonotypes that crossrecognized SARS-CoV-2 and at least one common cold coronavirus spike. Crossreactivity analysis was centred on spike protein, so crossreactivity against other viral proteins was not assessed. Crossreactive clones showed significantly weaker SARS-CoV-2-driven expansion than monoreactive clones, consistent with antigenic imprinting. Because no donor provided both pre-pandemic and post-infection samples, tracing the source of pre-existing responses was limited.

Library method: the immunoSEQ multiplex PCR assay. The paper's data handling went like this. During preprocessing, nonproductive sequences were removed, along with CDR3s that did not begin with C, did not end with F or W, or were shorter than 7 amino acids. The MANAFEST web app was used to call antigen-specific clonotypes on the basis of expansion compared with the reference and with other culture wells. A clone counted as positive if significantly expanded in 2 of 3 replicate wells versus the reference culture at FDR below 0.05. To be called positive, a clone also had to show significant expansion compared with every other tandem well and an odds ratio greater than 5. Pairwise Levenshtein distance, computed with the stringdist R package after three terminal residues were trimmed from each end, was used as the measure of CDR3 homology. The clones in this table, taken by TCRdb from immuneACCESS, are in-frame only. Not every clone is retained; where verified, under half of the shortfall comes from an unresolved V gene, and the cause of the rest is unknown. V, J and clone size are those of that table, while D and trimming were read from the DNA. The sample includes approximately 22,000 clones, with 55% to 80% observed a single time. The ten largest clones represent 15% to 20% of the sample.

V lost 3 bases and J lost 4 bases, and the count of bases not matched to a germline gene is 7. From its cysteine to its phenylalanine, the CDR3 spans 16 amino acids. Of all the DNA, just the CDR3 is kept, 48 bases in frame from base 1. The germline V gene (reference sequence) yields LNHDA for CDR1 and SQIVND for CDR2. As concerns this clone: This clone's antigen is unknown. The input lacks base qualities; no much larger clone sits a single base away.

CD4+ T cells from unexposed donors were collected before the COVID-19 pandemic (2011-2018). After less than 13 days of culture, CD4+ T cells were isolated with the EasySep CD4+ T cell isolation kit. As cell numbers permitted, CD4+ T cells from unexposed donors were tested for reactivity to SARS-CoV-2 S and N and to four common cold coronavirus spike pools. Each well held 1.5 million to 2 million PBMCs cultured in IMDM containing 5% human AB serum and roughly 10 IU/ml IL-2. Half of the culture medium was replaced with fresh IL-2-containing medium on days 3 and 7. In general, triplicate replicate wells were used for every peptide culture condition. Leukapheresis product for the unexposed donors was purchased commercially. PBMCs were isolated from leukapheresis product or whole blood by Ficoll-Paque PLUS gradient centrifugation. The PBMCs went either fresh into the expansion assay or into cryopreservation at -140 degrees C. The QIAamp Micro DNA Kit was used to extract genomic DNA from the CD4+ T cells.

The chain uses TRBV19 and TRBJ2-3; the junction holds 10 bases that match TRBD2. The sequence was collected from a human donor in good health. Sample: CD4+ T cells from PBMCs, cultured in vitro. The sequence in DNA is TGTGCCAGTAGTATCGGGGGAGCGGGGGGGGCAGATACGCAGTATTTT. Translated, this is CASSIGGAGGADTQYF.